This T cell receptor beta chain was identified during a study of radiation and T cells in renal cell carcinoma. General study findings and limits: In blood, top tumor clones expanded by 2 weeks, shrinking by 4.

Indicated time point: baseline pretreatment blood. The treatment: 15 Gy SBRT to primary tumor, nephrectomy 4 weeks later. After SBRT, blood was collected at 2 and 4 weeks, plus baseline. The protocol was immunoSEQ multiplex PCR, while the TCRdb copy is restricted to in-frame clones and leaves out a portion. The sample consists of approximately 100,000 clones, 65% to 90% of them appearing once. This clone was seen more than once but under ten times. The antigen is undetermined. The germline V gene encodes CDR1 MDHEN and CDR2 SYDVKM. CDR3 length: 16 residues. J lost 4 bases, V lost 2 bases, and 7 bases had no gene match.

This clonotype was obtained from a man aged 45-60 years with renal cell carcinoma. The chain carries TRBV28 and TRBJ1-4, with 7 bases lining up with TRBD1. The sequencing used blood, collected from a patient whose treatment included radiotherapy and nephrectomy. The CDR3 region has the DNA TGTGCCAGCAGTTTACACAGACAGGGTTATAATGAAAAACTGTTTTTT. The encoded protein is CASSLHRQGYNEKLFF.